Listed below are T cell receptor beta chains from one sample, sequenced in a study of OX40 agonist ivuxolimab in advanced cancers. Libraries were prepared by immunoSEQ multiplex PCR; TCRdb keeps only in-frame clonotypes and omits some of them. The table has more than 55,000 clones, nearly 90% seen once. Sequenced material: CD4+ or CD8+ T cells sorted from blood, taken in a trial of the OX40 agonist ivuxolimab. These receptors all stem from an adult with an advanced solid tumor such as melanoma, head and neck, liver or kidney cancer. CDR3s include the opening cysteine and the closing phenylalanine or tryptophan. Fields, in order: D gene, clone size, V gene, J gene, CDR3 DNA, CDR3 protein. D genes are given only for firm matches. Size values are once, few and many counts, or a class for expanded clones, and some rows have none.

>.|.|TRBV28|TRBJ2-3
TGTGCCAGCAGTATCCCAGGACGGGATACGCAGTATTTT
CASSIPGRDTQYF
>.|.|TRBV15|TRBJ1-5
TGTGCCACCAGCAGAGGAGATCAGCCCCAGCATTTT
CATSRGDQPQHF
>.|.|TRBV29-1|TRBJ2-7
TGCAGCGTTGCCCAAGGGATTTGGGGTGAGCAGTACTTC
CSVAQGIWGEQYF
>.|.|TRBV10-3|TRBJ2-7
TGTGCCATCAGCGACAGGAGGAGGGATATTGGCGAGCAGTACTTC
CAISDRRRDIGEQYF
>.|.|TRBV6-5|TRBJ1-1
TGTGCCAGCAGTCTATCTTTCGGTGCGAACACTGAAGCTTTCTTT
CASSLSFGANTEAFF
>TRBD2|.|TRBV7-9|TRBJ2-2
TGTGCCAGCAGCCCCGGGGGGAGCGACACCGGGGAGCTGTTTTTT
CASSPGGSDTGELFF
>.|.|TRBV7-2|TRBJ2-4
TGTGCCAGCAGCTTAGAGGGGTCGGGTCTAGCCAAAAACATTCAGTACTTC
CASSLEGSGLAKNIQYF
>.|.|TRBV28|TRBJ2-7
TGTGCCAGCAGTTCCCCAGGGTTATTGTACGAGCAGTACTTC
CASSSPGLLYEQYF
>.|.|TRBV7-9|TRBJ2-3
TGTGCCAGCAGCTCGGATTCAGATACGCAGTATTTT
CASSSDSDTQYF
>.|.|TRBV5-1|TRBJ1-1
TGCGCCAGCAACCCCGGCGCCGGCCCCCCCACTGAAGCTTTCTTT
CASNPGAGPPTEAFF
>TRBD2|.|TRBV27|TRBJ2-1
TGTGCCAGCAGTTTAGAACTAGCGAGCTCCTACAATGAGCAGTTCTTC
CASSLELASSYNEQFF
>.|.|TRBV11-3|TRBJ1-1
TGTGCCAGCAGCTACGGGAAGGGGACTGAAGCTTTCTTT
CASSYGKGTEAFF
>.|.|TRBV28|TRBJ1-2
TGTGCCAGCACCAATCCGGGCGGCTATGGCTACACCTTC
CASTNPGGYGYTF
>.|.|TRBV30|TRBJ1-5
TGTGCCTGGAGTGTGTGGGGAGCGGTCGATCAGCCCCAGCATTTT
CAWSVWGAVDQPQHF
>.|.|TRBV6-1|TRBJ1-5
TGTGCCAGCAGGAGAGGGGAGAATCAGCCCCAGCATTTT
CASRRGENQPQHF
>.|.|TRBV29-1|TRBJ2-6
TGCAGCGTTCCGACAGGTCCAAGCTCTGGGGCCAACGTCCTGACTTTC
CSVPTGPSSGANVLTF
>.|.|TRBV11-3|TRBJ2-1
TGTGCCAGCAGCTTTGAGGCACACAATGAGCAGTTCTTC
CASSFEAHNEQFF
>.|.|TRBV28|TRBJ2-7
TGTGCCAGCAGTGTGACAGGTCGCTCCTACGAGCAGTACTTC
CASSVTGRSYEQYF
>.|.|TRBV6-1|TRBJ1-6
TGTGCCAGCAGTTATGGGTTGGGGAATTCACCCCTCCACTTT
CASSYGLGNSPLHF
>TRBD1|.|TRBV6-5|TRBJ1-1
TGTGCCAGCAGTCCAGGGGGCTGGACTGAAGCTTTCTTT
CASSPGGWTEAFF
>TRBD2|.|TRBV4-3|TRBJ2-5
TGCGCCAGCAGCCGCCGACTAGCGGGAGAAGGAGAGACCCAGTACTTC
CASSRRLAGEGETQYF
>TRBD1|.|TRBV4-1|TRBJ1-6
TGCGCCAGCAGCCGGAGGGGGCTCGAAGATTCACCCCTCCACTTT
CASSRRGLEDSPLHF
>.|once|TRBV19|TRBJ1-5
TGTGCCAGTAGTAAGGGACCGCGGCTCTATAGCAATCAGCCCCAGCATTTT
CASSKGPRLYSNQPQHF
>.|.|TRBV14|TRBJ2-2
TGTGCCAGCAGCCAATCTGGGAAGGGACCCGGTTACTCCGGGGAGCTGTTTTTT
CASSQSGKGPGYSGELFF
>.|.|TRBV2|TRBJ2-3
TGTGCCAGCAGCTACAGGGATCCTAGCACAGATACGCAGTATTTT
CASSYRDPSTDTQYF
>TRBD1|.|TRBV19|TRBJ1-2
TGTGCCAGTGTCGGGACAGGGGTCCGTCTGAGCTATGGCTACACCTTC
CASVGTGVRLSYGYTF
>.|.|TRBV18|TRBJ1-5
TGTGCCAGCTCACTACTACAGCAGACTAATCAGCCCCAGCATTTT
CASSLLQQTNQPQHF
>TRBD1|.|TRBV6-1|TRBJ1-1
TGTGCCAGCAGTGGGCGACAGGGGATTGAAGCTTTCTTT
CASSGRQGIEAFF